The 26 T cell receptor beta chains below all came from one sample that was sequenced in a study of CD8+ T cells in alopecia areata. RNA was isolated and reverse transcribed to cDNA, the sequencing template. Using immunoSEQ multiplex PCR, the repertoire was profiled, and TCRdb retains in-frame clones only, with some absent. The table lists 110,000 or so clones, around two fifths of them singletons. Sequencing used CD4+ T cells sorted from blood. The origin of the receptors is a human donor with alopecia areata.

The V call is TRBV28, the J call TRBJ2-7; 11 nucleotides line up with TRBD1. This CDR3 spans 15 amino acids. Trimming cost V 5 bases and J 2 bases; bases outside gene matches: 5. From germline, CDR1 is MDHEN and CDR2 SYDVKM. The chain's CDR3 is CASSPRTGGAYEQYF. In nucleotides, the CDR3 is TGTGCCAGCAGTCCGCGGACAGGGGGCGCCTACGAGCAGTACTTC. The full variable domain, with the rest looked up from reference TRBV28 and TRBJ2-7, is DVKVTQSSRYLVKRTGEKVFLECVQDMDHENMFWYRQDPGLGLRLIYFSYDVKMKEKGDIPEGYSVSREKKERFSLILESASTNQTSMYLCASSPRTGGAYEQYFGPGTRLTVT.

This clone was counted only a few times. V is TRBV2 and J is TRBJ2-6; the D is unclear. The V gene lost 4 bases and the J gene lost 4 bases, with 8 bases spanning the gap. The V gene's germline CDR1 is SNHLY and CDR2 FYNNEI. The CDR3 runs 14 residues. The CDR3 here is CASSAGFGANVLTF. CDR3 nucleotide sequence: TGTGCCAGCAGTGCCGGGTTCGGGGCCAACGTCCTGACTTTC.

V usage is TRBV11-2 and J usage is TRBJ2-5, with TRBD2 matching over 7 bases. The CDR3 contains 16 residues. CDR1 and CDR2 from the germline V gene are SGHAT and FQNNGV. Germline trimming cut 6 bases from V and 4 bases from J; bases unmatched to any gene: 14. DNA of the CDR3: TGTGCCAGCAGTTTTAATCCTAGCGGCCTAGGAGAGACCCAGTACTTC. It specifies CASSFNPSGLGETQYF.

The chain employs TRBV30 and TRBJ2-6, with D perhaps given as TRBD1 or TRBD2 (5 bases each). The CDR3 is 14 residues long. The ends were cut back, 1 base at V and 8 bases at J, with 12 bases in the middle. From germline, CDR1 is GTSNPN and CDR2 SVGIG (reference sequence). CDR3 bases: TGTGCCTGGAGTGCAGGGAGTTTAACCAACGTCCTGACTTTC. Translation gives CAWSAGSLTNVLTF.

The V gene is TRBV29-1, the J gene TRBJ2-7; TRBD1 agrees at 8 bases. The CDR3 loop spans 14 amino acids. The germline gives CDR1 SQVTM, CDR2 ANQGSEA. Germline trimming cut 5 bases from V and 3 bases from J; bases unmatched to any gene: 9. In DNA form, the CDR3 reads TGCAGCGTTAAGGACAGGGCCAATATCTACGAGCAGTACTTC. It yields the protein CSVKDRANIYEQYF.

V is TRBV14 and J is TRBJ2-7; D assignment may be TRBD1 or TRBD2 (6 bases each). V lost 2 bases to trimming and J lost 8 bases, with 25 bases between them. This CDR3 region has 17 residues. Germline V gives CDR1 SGHDN, CDR2 FVKESK. In DNA, the CDR3 is TGTGCCAGCAGCCAAAAACGATTGAGACAGGTCGGAGGGAAGCAGTACTTC. Its protein product is CASSQKRLRQVGGKQYF.

The chain uses TRBV7-2 and TRBJ2-7; D may be TRBD1 (6 bases). This CDR3 comprises 14 residues. Germline V gene data show CDR1 as SGHTA and CDR2 as FQGNSA. V was shortened by 1 base and J by 6 bases, with 13 bases between the two germline ends. The CDR3 nucleotides are TGTGCCAGCAGCTTAGGGACAGCAGGATCCGAGCAGTACTTC. It specifies CASSLGTAGSEQYF. Combining the CDR3 with reference TRBV7-2 and TRBJ2-7 gives the whole variable domain GAGVSQSPSNKVTEKGKDVELRCDPISGHTALYWYRQSLGQGLEFLIYFQGNSAPDKSGLPSDRFSAERTGGSVSTLTIQRTQQEDSAVYLCASSLGTAGSEQYFGPGTRLTVT.

This clone turned up a few times. V and J are TRBV18 and TRBJ1-1, with a possible D match to TRBD1 (6 bases). This CDR3 is 12 amino acids long. V dropped 3 bases and J dropped 7 bases, with 9 bases sitting between them. The germline V gene encodes CDR1 KGHSH and CDR2 LQKENI. CDR3 in DNA: TGTGCCAGCTCACCCACAGGGATTGAAGCTTTCTTT. Amino acids: CASSPTGIEAFF.

Only a few counts were recorded for this clone. The chain links TRBV28 to TRBJ2-7; no clear D. The CDR3 runs to 16 residues. V was shortened by 4 bases and J by 4 bases, with 20 bases between the two germline ends. In germline, CDR1 is MDHEN, CDR2 SYDVKM. The CDR3: CASSSPSLDPSYEQYF. The DNA of the CDR3 is TGTGCCAGCAGTTCCCCGTCTTTGGACCCTTCTTACGAGCAGTACTTC.

This chain links TRBV27 with TRBJ2-7; D call uncertain. Germline-derived CDR1 and CDR2 are MNHEY and SMNVEV (reference sequence). V dropped 5 bases and J dropped 3 bases, with 14 bases sitting between them. This CDR3 is built from 14 residues. In DNA form, the CDR3 reads TGTGCCAGCAGTACCCGGACGACGGGCTACGAGCAGTACTTC. The encoded protein is CASSTRTTGYEQYF.

The chain is built from TRBV29-1 and TRBJ2-6; unclear D gene. The V end was cut by 4 bases, the J end by 0 bases, with 7 bases between. Germline values: CDR1 SQVTM, CDR2 ANQGSEA. The CDR3 runs to 14 residues. CDR3 in DNA: TGCAGCGTTGGTGCTTCCTCTGGGGCCAACGTCCTGACTTTC. This gives the protein CSVGASSGANVLTF.

Regarding this clone: The sample contains more than one DNA sequence encoding this CDR3. This sequence joins TRBV14 and TRBJ2-5, with D unresolved. V shed 1 base and J shed 5 bases, with 8 bases lying between them. Germline values: CDR1 SGHDN, CDR2 FVKESK. The CDR3 consists of 13 residues. CDR3 sequence reads: CASSQAPKETQYF. CDR3 in DNA: TGTGCCAGCAGCCAAGCCCCGAAGGAGACCCAGTACTTC.

The chain links TRBV7-9 to TRBJ1-1; D remains unclear. Germline lookup yields CDR1 SEHNR and CDR2 FQNEAQ (reference sequence). V lost 5 bases and J lost 0, with 16 bases in between. The CDR3 runs 16 residues. CDR3 in DNA: TGTGCCAGCAGCCCCTCTCTGGGCGGCATGAACACTGAAGCTTTCTTT. Protein product: CASSPSLGGMNTEAFF.

Notes on this clone: The sample has other DNA sequences that encode this CDR3 too. The gene calls are TRBV29-1 and TRBJ1-1; D perhaps matches TRBD1 (5 bases). Germline-derived CDR1 and CDR2 are SQVTM and ANQGSEA. With 2 bases removed from V and 4 bases from J, the gap between germline ends came to 8 bases. This CDR3 is built from 12 residues. The CDR3 region is CSVELGGTEAFF. The CDR3 nucleotides are TGCAGCGTTGAACTCGGGGGCACTGAAGCTTTCTTT.

The J gene is TRBJ1-1, the V gene TRBV4-3; the D gene is possibly TRBD1 (5 bases). CDR3 length: 15 amino acids. Germline V lookup: CDR1 LGHNA, CDR2 YSLEER. V was trimmed by 3 bases and J by 1 base, leaving 12 bases between them. The CDR3 sequence: CASSHPGRENTEAFF. The CDR3 bases are TGCGCCAGCAGCCACCCGGGACGGGAGAACACTGAAGCTTTCTTT.

This clone appeared a few times. The gene calls are TRBV27 and TRBJ2-7, with a weak D call TRBD2 (5 bases). The V end lost 0 bases, the J end lost 3 bases, and 15 bases lay between the germline ends. CDR1 is MNHEY, CDR2 SMNVEV, per germline (reference sequence). This CDR3 is built from 16 residues. The CDR3 region has the DNA TGTGCCAGCAGTTTATCCCCCCTGTGGGGAGACTACGAGCAGTACTTC. Amino acid sequence: CASSLSPLWGDYEQYF.

The rearrangement uses TRBV7-8 and TRBJ2-3; 7 nucleotides agree with TRBD2. Per germline, CDR1 SGHVS and CDR2 FQNEAQ. The CDR3 is 13 residues long. Trimming at V came to 7 bases and at J to 5 bases, leaving 6 bases not matched to a gene. CDR3 DNA: TGTGCCAGCAAGAAGCGGGGAGGAGATACGCAGTATTTT. This translates into CASKKRGGDTQYF.

The chain is built from TRBV2 and TRBJ1-5; TRBD1 matches 8 bases. V gave up 6 bases and J gave up 2 bases; unmatched junction bases: 3. The germline gives CDR1 SNHLY, CDR2 FYNNEI. The CDR3 has 14 residues. The CDR3 spells CASSMGQGNQPQHF. Written as DNA, the CDR3 is TGTGCCAGCAGCATGGGACAGGGCAATCAGCCCCAGCATTTT.

This clone was seen a few times. The rearrangement uses TRBV14 and TRBJ1-4, with D uncertain. The CDR3 has 14 residues. The V gene's germline CDR1 is SGHDN and CDR2 FVKESK. Trimming removed 6 bases at V and 7 bases at J, with 15 bases between. The CDR3 reads CASRLGGGGEKLFF. In DNA form, the CDR3 reads TGTGCCAGCAGGCTTGGAGGTGGAGGTGAAAAACTGTTTTTT.

This rearrangement joins TRBV7-2 to TRBJ1-2, with D possibly being TRBD1 (5 bases). V was clipped by 4 bases and J by 4 bases, with 10 bases between them. Germline V gene lookup returns CDR1 SGHTA and CDR2 FQGNSA. The CDR3 runs 13 residues. CDR3 loop: CASSSDRGYGYTF. The CDR3 region has the DNA TGTGCCAGCAGCTCGGATAGGGGCTATGGCTACACCTTC.

In its sample, this clone was seen a few times. The chain is built from TRBV29-1 and TRBJ1-1; D remains ambiguous. The length of the CDR3 is 14 residues. Germline CDR1 and CDR2: SQVTM and ANQGSEA. V was shortened by 6 bases and J by 3 bases, with 17 bases between the two germline ends. CDR3: CSVWEDFLYTEAFF. CDR3 bases: TGCAGCGTCTGGGAAGATTTCCTTTACACTGAAGCTTTCTTT.

J is TRBJ2-5 and V is TRBV29-1, with D possibly TRBD1 on 6 matching bases. Germline CDR1 reads SQVTM; CDR2 reads ANQGSEA. V was cut by 4 bases and J by 1 base, with 13 bases left in between. The CDR3 contains 14 residues. Here the CDR3 DNA reads TGCAGCGTTGGCGGACAGCCAACCCAAGAGACCCAGTACTTC. Translation: CSVGGQPTQETQYF.

This clone was seen more than once but under ten times. The rearrangement joins TRBV28 to TRBJ2-7; TRBD2 agrees at 7 bases. J lost 7 bases, V lost 5 bases, and 8 bases had no gene match. This CDR3 has 13 residues. Looked up from germline, CDR1 is MDHEN and CDR2 is SYDVKM. DNA of the CDR3: TGTGCCAGCAGTCCCGGCGGGGGACGAGAGCAGTACTTC. Encoded protein: CASSPGGGREQYF.

This clone came up a few times. J is TRBJ1-2 and V is TRBV28; 8 bases line up with TRBD1. The V and J ends lost 1 base and 8 bases, in that order; junction bases with no gene match: 9. The CDR3 runs to 15 residues. CDR1 MDHEN and CDR2 SYDVKM come from the germline V gene. CDR3 bases: TGTGCCAGCAGTTTATTGACGGGACAGGCCCGGGGCTACACCTTC. This sequence encodes CASSLLTGQARGYTF.

The CDR3 DNA is TGCGCCAGCAGCCATGATTGGGGGGACAGGGACACCGGGGAGCTGTTTTTT. Translation gives CASSHDWGDRDTGELFF. The chain joins TRBV4-3 to TRBJ2-2; 9 positions agree with TRBD1. The CDR3 spans 17 residues. Trimming at V came to 3 bases and at J to 3 bases, leaving 8 bases not matched to a gene. Germline V gene lookup returns CDR1 LGHNA and CDR2 YSLEER.

The rearrangement uses TRBV7-3 and TRBJ2-5; D gene uncertain. Germline V gene data show CDR1 as SGHTA and CDR2 as FQGTGA. Trimming pared 2 bases from V and 0 bases from J, leaving 10 bases between. This CDR3 region has 15 residues. The CDR3 spells CASSLSGPNQETQYF. The CDR3 nucleotides read TGTGCCAGCAGCTTATCCGGGCCGAACCAAGAGACCCAGTACTTC.